The source of this T cell receptor beta chain is a study of T cells in Graves' hyperthyroidism and ophthalmopathy (dated by TCRdb to the late 2010s). Looking at the study overall: Peripheral blood samples were taken at the time of initial diagnosis, prior to any treatment. TCR Vbeta CDR3 sequencing of roughly 140 peripheral blood samples (more than 40 ophthalmopathy, over 70 hyperthyroidism and roughly 17 progressor patients) is reported in the paper. To identify TCR V-J signatures that set the groups apart, the researchers used a discovery cohort of about a hundred patients, made up of around 40 with Graves' ophthalmopathy and about 55 with stable Graves' hyperthyroidism. Prospective prediction of ophthalmopathy was tested in an independent validation cohort of approximately 19 hyperthyroidism patients and 15 to 17 patients who later progressed to ophthalmopathy. After blood sampling, hyperthyroidism patients were treated with methimazole at a starting dose of 30 mg daily, and ophthalmopathy patients were treated with high-dose intravenous methylprednisolone. In roughly six Graves' hyperthyroidism patients, the study also compared T-cell repertoires from thyroid tissue with T-cell repertoires from blood. The approximately 97 discovery patients were randomly divided into training and test sets at a 7:3 ratio. Broad study findings and their caveats: Most expanded thyroid clonotypes (frequency above 0.001) were also detected in blood, a finding suggesting that blood repertoires may reflect thyroid immune responses. Sample size was not statistically predetermined, and blinding of investigators to group allocation was not performed. In validation, the model predicted progression to ophthalmopathy with around 71% sensitivity and roughly 75% specificity, a median of around 6.6 months before onset. Ophthalmopathy was separated from stable hyperthyroidism by a 13 V-J signature model, with approximately 90% sensitivity and about 81% specificity obtained in cross-validation and 80%/75% obtained in testing.

Amplification of TCR beta CDR3 regions was carried out from RNA transcripts. A first-round RT-PCR of the TCR CDR3 used the HTBI primer set with the Qiagen OneStep RT-PCR kit. A second multiplex PCR round built the libraries, followed by size selection and purification. Paired-end sequencing of the libraries was performed with 100 bp reads on an Illumina HiSeq2000. For the original study's pipeline: Raw data were processed with SOAPnuke, discarding reads with adapters, uncalled bases, mean Phred below 15, or no exact constant-primer or identifier match. COPE v1.2.5 was used to merge high-quality paired reads, and clonotypes were defined as unique nucleotide sequences. MiTCR v1.1 was used to align the clonotypes against IMGT TRBV, TRBD and TRBJ reference segments. Analysis was restricted to V-J combinations with a frequency above 0.0001, which covered over 98% of repertoires. The TCS score was defined as F50 (clonal expansion) divided by E x V (chaos), with BLOSUM62-based TCRdist calculated between CDR3 peptides within each V-J. Welch's t-statistics and random forest reduced around 520 V-J features to 13, which were used in a naive Bayes classifier (R e1071). In TCRdb, the public reads were trimmed at Q25 with fastp and aligned with MiXCR, with productive beta chains retained. Identical CDR3 protein sequences are pooled into one entry, listed with their most common genes and DNA. It is TCRdb's table, rather than the study itself, that gives the V and J calls and clone size. The sample records nearly 250,000 distinct CDR3 sequences, about 24% of which are singletons. Clones ranked in the top ten supply around 40% of the sample.

Ophthalmopathy patients had moderately to severely active disease, with a Clinical Activity Score of 3 or more, a NOSPECS grade of 4 or more, and a disease duration of less than 3 months. Patients with uncontrolled infections, other autoimmune diseases, pregnancy or lactation were excluded. Clinical symptoms, serum thyroxine and TRAb, thyroid ultrasound, and orbital computed tomography formed the basis for the diagnoses. Ficoll-Paque density gradient centrifugation was used to isolate PBMCs from approximately 10 ml of fresh peripheral blood. Trizol reagent was used to extract total RNA, and RNA quality was then checked on an Agilent 2100 Bioanalyzer. For this clonotype: The antigen it binds to is not known. No much larger clonotype is one base removed from it; base qualities were not supplied.

The sequenced material came from blood. The source of this sequence is a woman between 35 and 50 years old with Graves' ophthalmopathy.

The DNA sequence follows: TGTGCCAGCAGTCAGATGACAGGGTCTATCTACACTGAAGCTTTCTTT. It translates to CASSQMTGSIYTEAFF. This sequence uses TRBV12-3 or TRBV12-4 and TRBJ1-1; TRBD1 agrees with 7 junctional bases. From cysteine to phenylalanine, the CDR3 is 16 amino acids long. Only the CDR3 part of the read is kept: 48 bases, read in frame from the first base. Clipping removes 5 bases from V and 3 bases from J, with 12 as the unmatched junction base count.